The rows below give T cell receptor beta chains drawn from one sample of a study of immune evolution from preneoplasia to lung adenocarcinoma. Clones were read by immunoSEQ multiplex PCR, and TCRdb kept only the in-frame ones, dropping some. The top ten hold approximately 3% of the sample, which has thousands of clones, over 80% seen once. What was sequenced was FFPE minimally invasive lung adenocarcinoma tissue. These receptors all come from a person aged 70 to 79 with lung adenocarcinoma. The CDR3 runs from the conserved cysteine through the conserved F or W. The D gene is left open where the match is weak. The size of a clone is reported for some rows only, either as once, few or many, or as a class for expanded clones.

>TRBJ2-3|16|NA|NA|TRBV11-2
CASSRAEVARGDTQYF
TGTGCCAGCAGCCGAGCAGAGGTTGCCCGCGGAGATACGCAGTATTTT
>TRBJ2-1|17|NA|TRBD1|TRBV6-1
CASSDWTGGRVYNEQFF
TGTGCCAGCAGTGATTGGACAGGGGGCCGGGTTTACAATGAGCAGTTCTTC
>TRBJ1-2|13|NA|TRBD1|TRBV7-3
CASSSGTAYGYTF
TGTGCCAGCAGCTCAGGGACAGCCTATGGCTACACCTTC
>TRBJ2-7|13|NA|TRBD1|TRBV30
CAWSQGVPYEQYF
TGTGCCTGGTCACAGGGGGTTCCCTACGAGCAGTACTTC
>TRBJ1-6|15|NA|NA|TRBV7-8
CASSFSGQINSPLHF
TGTGCCAGCAGCTTCTCGGGTCAGATTAATTCACCCCTCCACTTT
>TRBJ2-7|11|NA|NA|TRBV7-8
CASRRGHEQYF
TGTGCCAGCAGGAGGGGCCACGAGCAGTACTTC
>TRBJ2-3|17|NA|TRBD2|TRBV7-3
CASSSASSRGVTDTQYF
TGTGCCAGCAGCTCCGCCAGCTCGCGGGGGGTAACAGATACGCAGTATTTT
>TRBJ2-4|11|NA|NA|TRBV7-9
CASSTGLIQYF
TGTGCCAGCAGCACTGGACTTATTCAGTACTTC
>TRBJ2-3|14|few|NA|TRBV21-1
CASWGAGDKDTQYF
TGTGCCAGCTGGGGAGCGGGAGATAAAGATACGCAGTATTTT
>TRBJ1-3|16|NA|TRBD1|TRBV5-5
CASSLAGTGTGNTIYF
TGTGCCAGCAGCTTGGCCGGGACAGGAACTGGAAACACCATATATTTT
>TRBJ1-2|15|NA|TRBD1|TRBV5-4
CASSTGDRDTPRYTF
TGTGCCAGCAGCACAGGGGACAGGGACACCCCCCGGTACACCTTC
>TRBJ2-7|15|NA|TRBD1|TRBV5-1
CASSLDGTVAYEQYF
TGCGCCAGCAGCTTGGACGGGACAGTCGCCTACGAGCAGTACTTC
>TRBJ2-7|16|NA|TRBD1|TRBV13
CASSLRGHDRGYEQYF
TGTGCCAGCAGCTTAAGGGGGCACGACAGGGGCTACGAGCAGTACTTC
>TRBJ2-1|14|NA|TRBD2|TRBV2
CASRRREGYNEQFF
TGTGCCAGCCGCAGGCGGGAGGGGTACAATGAGCAGTTCTTC
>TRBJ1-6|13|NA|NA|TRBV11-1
CASSLAGASPLHF
TGTGCCAGCAGCTTAGCAGGCGCTTCACCCCTCCACTTT
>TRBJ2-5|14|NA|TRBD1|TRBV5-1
CASTKRQGGETQYF
TGCGCCAGCACCAAGCGACAGGGCGGAGAGACCCAGTACTTC
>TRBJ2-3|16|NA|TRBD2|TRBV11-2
CASSLGRGVSTDTQYF
TGTGCCAGCAGCTTAGGTCGGGGGGTAAGCACAGATACGCAGTATTTT
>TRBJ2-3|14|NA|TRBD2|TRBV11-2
CASQTAGGADTQYF
TGTGCCAGCCAAACGGCGGGGGGGGCAGATACGCAGTATTTT
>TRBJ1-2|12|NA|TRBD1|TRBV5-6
CASSGDREGYTF
TGTGCCAGCAGCGGGGACAGGGAAGGCTACACCTTC
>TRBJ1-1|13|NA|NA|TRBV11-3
CASSFGLNTEAFF
TGTGCCAGCAGCTTTGGGCTTAACACTGAAGCTTTCTTT
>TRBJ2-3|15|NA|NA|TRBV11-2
CASSLLSGITDTQYF
TGTGCCAGCAGCTTATTAAGTGGGATCACAGATACGCAGTATTTT
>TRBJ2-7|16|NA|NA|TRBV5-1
CASSRDGTTRLDEQYF
TGCGCCAGCAGCCGAGATGGGACCACACGCTTGGACGAGCAGTACTTC
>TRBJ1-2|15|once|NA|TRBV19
CASTLTRGARRGYTF
TGTGCCAGTACCCTAACTCGGGGGGCGCGGCGTGGCTACACCTTC
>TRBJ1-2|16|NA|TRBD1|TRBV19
CASSFQPGQGIYGYTF
TGTGCCAGTAGTTTCCAACCGGGACAGGGTATCTATGGCTACACCTTC
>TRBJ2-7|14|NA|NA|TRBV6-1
CASSEVSTKWGQYF
TGTGCCAGCAGTGAAGTTTCGACCAAGTGGGGGCAGTACTTC
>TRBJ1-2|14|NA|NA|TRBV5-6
CASSLAAVHYGYTF
TGTGCCAGCAGCTTGGCCGCAGTTCACTATGGCTACACCTTC
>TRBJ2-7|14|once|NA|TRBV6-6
CASSYGGASARQYF
TGTGCCAGCAGTTACGGGGGAGCATCTGCCCGGCAGTACTTC
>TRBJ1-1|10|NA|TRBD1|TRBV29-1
CSVRDSQAFF
TGCAGCGTACGGGACAGCCAAGCTTTCTTT
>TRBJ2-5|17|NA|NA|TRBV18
CASSPPWGRGTQETQYF
TGTGCCAGCTCACCACCCTGGGGCAGGGGGACTCAAGAGACCCAGTACTTC
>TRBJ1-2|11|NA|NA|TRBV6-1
CASSESEGDTF
TGTGCCAGCAGTGAATCGGAGGGCGACACCTTC
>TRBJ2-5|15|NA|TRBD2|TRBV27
CASSRTSGRRETQYF
TGTGCCAGCAGCCGCACTAGCGGGAGACGTGAGACCCAGTACTTC
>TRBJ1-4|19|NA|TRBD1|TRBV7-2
CASSPRGQAPFATNEKLFF
TGTGCCAGCAGCCCTCGAGGACAGGCACCCTTCGCAACTAATGAAAAACTGTTTTTT
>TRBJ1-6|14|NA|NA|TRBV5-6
CASRDRGVSSPLHF
TGTGCCAGCAGGGACCGAGGGGTGAGTTCACCCCTCCACTTT